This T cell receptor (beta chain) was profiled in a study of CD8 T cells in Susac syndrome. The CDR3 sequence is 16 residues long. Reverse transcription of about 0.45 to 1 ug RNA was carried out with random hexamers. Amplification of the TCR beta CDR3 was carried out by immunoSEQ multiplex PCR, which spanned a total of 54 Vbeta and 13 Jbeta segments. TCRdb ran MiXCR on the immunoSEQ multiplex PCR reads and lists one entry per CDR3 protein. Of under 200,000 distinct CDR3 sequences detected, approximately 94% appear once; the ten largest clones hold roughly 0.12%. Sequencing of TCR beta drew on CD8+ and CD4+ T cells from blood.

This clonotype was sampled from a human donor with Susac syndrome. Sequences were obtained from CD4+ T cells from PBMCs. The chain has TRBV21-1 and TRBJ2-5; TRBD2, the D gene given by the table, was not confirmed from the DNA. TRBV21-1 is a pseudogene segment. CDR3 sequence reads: CASSKDRASVMKTQYF. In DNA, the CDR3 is TGTGCCAGCAGCAAAGATAGGGCTAGCGTAATGAAGACCCAGTACTTC.